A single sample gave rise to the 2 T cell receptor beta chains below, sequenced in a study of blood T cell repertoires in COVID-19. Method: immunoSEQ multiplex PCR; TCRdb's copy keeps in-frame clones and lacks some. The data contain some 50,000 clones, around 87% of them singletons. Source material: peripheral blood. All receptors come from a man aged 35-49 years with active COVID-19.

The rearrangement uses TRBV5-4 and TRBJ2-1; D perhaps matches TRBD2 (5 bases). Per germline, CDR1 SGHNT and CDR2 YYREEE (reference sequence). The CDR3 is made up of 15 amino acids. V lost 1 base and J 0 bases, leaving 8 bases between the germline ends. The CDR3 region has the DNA TGTGCCAGCAGCTTGAGGACTTTCTCCTACAATGAGCAGTTCTTC. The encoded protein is CASSLRTFSYNEQFF.

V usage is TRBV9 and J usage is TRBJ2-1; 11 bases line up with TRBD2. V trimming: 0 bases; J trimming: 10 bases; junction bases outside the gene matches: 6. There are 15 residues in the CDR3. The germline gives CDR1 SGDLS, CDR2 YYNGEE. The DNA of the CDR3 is TGTGCCAGCAGCGTAGAACTAGCGGGAGCTATAGAGCAGTTCTTC. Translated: CASSVELAGAIEQFF.